This T cell receptor beta chain was sequenced for a study of T cell responses to AZD1222 COVID-19 vaccine. Here immunoSEQ multiplex PCR was the method, and the copy in TCRdb shows in-frame clones only, minus some. The sample includes approximately 170,000 clones, 85% to 90% seen only once; the top ten take around a tenth. From germline, CDR1 is SGHTA and CDR2 FQGTGA. The CDR3 totals 15 residues. Germline trimming cut 7 bases from V and 4 bases from J; bases unmatched to any gene: 10. The input for sequencing was peripheral blood, taken 28 days after the second AZD1222 dose. The chain is built from TRBV7-3 and TRBJ1-5; TRBD1 matches at 7 bases. The TCR sequence derives from an adult who received the AZD1222 COVID-19 vaccine. CDR3 residues: CASILSRGENQPQHF. The CDR3 coding sequence is TGTGCCAGCATCCTCTCCAGGGGGGAAAATCAGCCCCAGCATTTT.